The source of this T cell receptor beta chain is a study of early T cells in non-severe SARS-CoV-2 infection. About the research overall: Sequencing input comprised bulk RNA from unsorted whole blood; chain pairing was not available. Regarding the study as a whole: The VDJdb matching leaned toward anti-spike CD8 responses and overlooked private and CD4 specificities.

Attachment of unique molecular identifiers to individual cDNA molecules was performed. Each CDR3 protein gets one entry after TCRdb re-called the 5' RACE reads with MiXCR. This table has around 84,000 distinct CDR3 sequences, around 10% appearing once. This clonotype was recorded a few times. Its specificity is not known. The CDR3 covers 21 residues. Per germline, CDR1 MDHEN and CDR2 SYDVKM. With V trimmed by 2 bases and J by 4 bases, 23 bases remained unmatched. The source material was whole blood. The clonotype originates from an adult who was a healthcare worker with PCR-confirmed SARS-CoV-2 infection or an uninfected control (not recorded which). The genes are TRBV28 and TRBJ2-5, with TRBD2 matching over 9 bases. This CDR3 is CASSLPTSGRIAGAHGETQYF. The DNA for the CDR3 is TGTGCCAGCAGTTTACCTACGTCAGGCCGAATAGCGGGAGCGCACGGAGAGACCCAGTACTTC.